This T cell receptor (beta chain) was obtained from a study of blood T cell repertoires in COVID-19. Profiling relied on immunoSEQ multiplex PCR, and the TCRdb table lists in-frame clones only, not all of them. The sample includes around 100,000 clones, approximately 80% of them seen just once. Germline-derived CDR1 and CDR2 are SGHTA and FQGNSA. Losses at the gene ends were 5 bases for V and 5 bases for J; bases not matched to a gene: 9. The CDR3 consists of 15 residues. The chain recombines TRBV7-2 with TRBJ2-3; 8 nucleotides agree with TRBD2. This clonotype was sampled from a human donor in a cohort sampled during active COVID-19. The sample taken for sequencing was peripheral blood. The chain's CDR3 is CASSPRGGDLDTQYF. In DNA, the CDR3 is TGTGCCAGCAGCCCCCGGGGGGGAGATTTAGATACGCAGTATTTT.